This T cell receptor (beta chain) derives from a study of T cell responses to AZD1222 COVID-19 vaccine. Whole-study findings and limits: AZD1222 recipients seropositive at baseline numbered only six or seven. Spike-specific TCR breadth rose after two AZD1222 doses, and depth rose as well.

Second-dose intervals of approximately 4 or approximately 12 weeks were pooled. Data came from immunoSEQ multiplex PCR; TCRdb stores just in-frame clones and leaves some out. The repertoire holds about 83,000 clones, approximately 89% seen once, with around 28% in the top ten. Comment on this clone: Antigen: not known.

The CDR3 totals 15 residues. V was cut by 2 bases and J by 4 bases, with 16 bases left in between. Germline CDR1 reads GTSNPN; CDR2 reads SVGIG (reference sequence). The sequences come from peripheral blood, collected 28 days after the second AZD1222 dose. The V call is TRBV30, the J call TRBJ2-3; D is tentatively TRBD1 or TRBD2 (5 bases each). The source of this sequence is an adult who received the AZD1222 COVID-19 vaccine. The CDR3 DNA is TGTGCCTGGAGTCCCCTTGGCCGGGGCCCAGATACGCAGTATTTT. Protein: CAWSPLGRGPDTQYF.